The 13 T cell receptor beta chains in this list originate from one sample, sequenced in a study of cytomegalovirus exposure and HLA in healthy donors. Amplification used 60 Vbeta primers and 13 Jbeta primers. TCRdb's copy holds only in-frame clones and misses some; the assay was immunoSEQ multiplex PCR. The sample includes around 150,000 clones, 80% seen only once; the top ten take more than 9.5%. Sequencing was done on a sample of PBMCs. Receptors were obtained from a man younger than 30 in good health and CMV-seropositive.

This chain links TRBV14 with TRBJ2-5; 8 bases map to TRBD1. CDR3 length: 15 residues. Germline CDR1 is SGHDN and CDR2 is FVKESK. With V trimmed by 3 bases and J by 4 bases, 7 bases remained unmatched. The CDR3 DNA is TGTGCCAGCAGCCAGACTACAGGGGGTCGAGAGACCCAGTACTTC. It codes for CASSQTTGGRETQYF.

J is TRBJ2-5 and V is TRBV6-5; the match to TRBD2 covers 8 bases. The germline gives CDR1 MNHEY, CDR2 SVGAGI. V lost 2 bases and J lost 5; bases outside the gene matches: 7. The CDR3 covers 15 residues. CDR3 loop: CASSYGYGRDETQYF. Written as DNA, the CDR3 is TGTGCCAGCAGTTACGGATACGGGAGGGATGAGACCCAGTACTTC.

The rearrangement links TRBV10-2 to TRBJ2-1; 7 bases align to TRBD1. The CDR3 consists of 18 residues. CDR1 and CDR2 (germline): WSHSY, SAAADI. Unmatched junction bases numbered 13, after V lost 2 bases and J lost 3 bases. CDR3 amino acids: CASSETEYRGAVYNEQFF. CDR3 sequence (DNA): TGCGCCAGCAGTGAGACAGAATACAGGGGAGCGGTCTACAATGAGCAGTTCTTC.

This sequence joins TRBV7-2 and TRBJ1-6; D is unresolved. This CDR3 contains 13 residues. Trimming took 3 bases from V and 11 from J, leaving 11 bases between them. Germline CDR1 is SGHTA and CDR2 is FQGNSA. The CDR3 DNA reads TGTGCCAGCAGCTTCTTGGGAGGTCCACCCCTCCACTTT. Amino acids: CASSFLGGPPLHF.

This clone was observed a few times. CDR3 DNA sequence: TGTGCCAGCAGCGAGGGGACAGTTAATCAGCCCCAGCATTTT. As protein: CASSEGTVNQPQHF. The V call is TRBV2, the J call TRBJ1-5; 7 nucleotides align to TRBD1. CDR3 size: 14 residues. Germline V gene sequence: CDR1 SNHLY, CDR2 FYNNEI. After removal of 6 bases from V and 4 bases from J, the junction contained 6 bases not matched to a gene.

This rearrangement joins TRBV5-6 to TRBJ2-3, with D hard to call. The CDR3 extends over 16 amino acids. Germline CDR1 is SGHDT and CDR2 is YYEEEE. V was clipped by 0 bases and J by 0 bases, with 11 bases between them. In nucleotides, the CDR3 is TGTGCCAGCAGCTTGGGAGGCGGTACTAGCACAGATACGCAGTATTTT. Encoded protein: CASSLGGGTSTDTQYF.

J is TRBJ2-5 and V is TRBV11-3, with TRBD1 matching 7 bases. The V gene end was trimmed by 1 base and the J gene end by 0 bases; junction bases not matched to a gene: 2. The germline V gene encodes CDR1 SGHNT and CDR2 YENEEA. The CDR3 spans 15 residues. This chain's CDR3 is CASSLGQGDQETQYF. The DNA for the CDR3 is TGTGCCAGCAGCTTAGGCCAGGGGGACCAAGAGACCCAGTACTTC. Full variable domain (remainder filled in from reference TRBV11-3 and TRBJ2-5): EAGVVQSPRYKIIEKKQPVAFWCNPISGHNTLYWYLQNLGQGPELLIRYENEEAVDDSQLPKDRFSAERLKGVDSTLKIQPAELGDSAVYLCASSLGQGDQETQYFGPGTRLLVL.

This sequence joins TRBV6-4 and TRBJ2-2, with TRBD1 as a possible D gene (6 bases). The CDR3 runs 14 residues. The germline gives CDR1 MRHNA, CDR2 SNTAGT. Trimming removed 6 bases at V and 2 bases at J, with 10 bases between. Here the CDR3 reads CASRDSLNTGELFF. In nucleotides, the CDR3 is TGTGCCAGCAGGGACAGCCTAAACACCGGGGAGCTGTTTTTT.

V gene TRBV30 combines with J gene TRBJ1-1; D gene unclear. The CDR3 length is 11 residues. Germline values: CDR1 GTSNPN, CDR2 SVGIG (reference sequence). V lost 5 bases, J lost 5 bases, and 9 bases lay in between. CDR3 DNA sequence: TGTGCCTGGCTCTCGGGGACTGAAGCTTTCTTT. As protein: CAWLSGTEAFF.

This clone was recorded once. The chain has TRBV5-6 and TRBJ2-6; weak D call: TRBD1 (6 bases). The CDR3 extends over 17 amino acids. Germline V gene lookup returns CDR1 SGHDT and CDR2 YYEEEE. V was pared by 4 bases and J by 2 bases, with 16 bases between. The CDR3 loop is CASSRLTGDPGANVLTF. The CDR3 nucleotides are TGTGCCAGCAGCCGCCTGACAGGAGACCCTGGGGCCAACGTCCTGACTTTC.

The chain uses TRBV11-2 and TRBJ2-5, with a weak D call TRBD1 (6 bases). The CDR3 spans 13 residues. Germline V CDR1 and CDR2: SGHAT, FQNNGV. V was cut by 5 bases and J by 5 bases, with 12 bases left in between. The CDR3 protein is CASSEPGVETQYF. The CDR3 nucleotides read TGTGCCAGCAGCGAGCCAGGGGTGGAGACCCAGTACTTC.

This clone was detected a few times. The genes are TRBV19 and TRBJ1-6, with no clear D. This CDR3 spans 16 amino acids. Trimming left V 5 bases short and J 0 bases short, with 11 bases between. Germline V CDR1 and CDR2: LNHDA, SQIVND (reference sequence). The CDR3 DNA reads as TGTGCCAGTAGTGCCGAGCGGAGCTCCTATAATTCACCCCTCCACTTT. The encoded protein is CASSAERSSYNSPLHF.

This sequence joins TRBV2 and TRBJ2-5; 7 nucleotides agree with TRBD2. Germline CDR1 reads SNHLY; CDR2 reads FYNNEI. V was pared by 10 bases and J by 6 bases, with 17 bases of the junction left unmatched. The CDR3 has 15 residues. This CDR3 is CANRYPGLSSQTQYF. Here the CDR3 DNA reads TGTGCCAACCGATATCCGGGACTATCATCCCAGACCCAGTACTTC.